This TCR beta chain was obtained from a study of identical twins listed by TCRdb under 2016. Broadly, across the study: To test whether fetal clonotypes persist, the study used deep sequencing on TCR alpha and beta repertoires from monozygotic twins, unrelated adults of various ages, and cord blood. To rule out contamination, the twin experiments were replicated at different times with different library preparation protocols.

CDR1 and CDR2 are drawn from the germline V gene: SGDLS, YYNGEE. Germline trimming amounts to 0 bases on V and 2 bases on J, with 5 as the count of junction bases outside the gene matches. The CDR3 goes from the cysteine to the phenylalanine over 16 residues. Only CDR3 DNA is held: 48 bases, read in frame from base 1. All donors were healthy Caucasians. The twin cohort consisted of three pairs of female monozygotic twins, all aged about 18 to 29 years. Peripheral blood mononuclear cells were used as the source from which RNA for TCR libraries was isolated. Study-wide findings and limitations: Invariant T cells such as MAIT and iNKT could partly confound zero-insertion analyses, although diverse VJ usage argued against such confounding for most clonotypes. Recombination models systematically underestimated out-of-frame TCR alpha sharing in monozygotic twins but agreed with sharing between unrelated individuals. Compared with coincidental sharing between unrelated individuals, an excess of low generation-probability sequences was observed among out-of-frame TCR alpha sequences shared between twins. A weaker excess of twin sharing was found in beta out-of-frame sequences because the signal-to-noise ratio was lowered by fewer shared sequences. Because the same donors could not be followed over many years, conclusions were based on cross-sectional statistical analysis. Fewer insertions were carried by abundant cord blood beta clonotypes, a similar but weaker trend appeared in young adult naive repertoires, and no such trend appeared in memory repertoires.

Receptor amplification or capture employed 5' RACE. Sequenced using an Illumina HiSeq 2000. A universal primer binding site was added through template switching, and the final cDNA carried a unique molecular identifier so that TCR cDNA molecules could be counted accurately. Specific primers in the conserved constant-segment region were used to synthesize first-strand cDNA for TCR alpha and beta chains. Each cDNA library was double barcoded, with a SMART-Mk sample barcode plus Illumina barcodes, to control for contamination. TruSeq adapter sequences, together with Illumina sample barcodes, were added in two successive PCR steps. The TCR alpha and beta cDNA libraries were sequenced on the Illumina HiSeq platform using custom primers. Per the original workflow: Raw reads were processed with MiGEC to extract unique molecular identifiers, and MiXCR was used to determine CDR3 positions. Recombination models were inferred per individual with the repgenHMM and IGoR tools using an EM algorithm. The analysis of shared clonotypes was done with the tcR package in R, with sharing normalized by the product of cloneset sizes. Out-of-frame nonproductive sequences were analyzed to study raw recombination free of thymic and clonal selection effects. TCRdb applied fastp at Q25 and MiXCR to the public reads, then kept only in-frame beta chains. Every distinct CDR3 protein forms one entry, paired with its most common genes and DNA. Here the V and J calls rest on TCRdb's processing, not on the authors' analysis. The sample includes approximately 680,000 distinct CDR3 sequences, with about 7% observed a single time. 1.6% of the sample goes to the ten largest clones.

This clonotype was detected only a few times. No antigen is known for it. No base-level quality is on record; no much larger clone is a single base apart. The same sample was also studied in work on yellow fever vaccine responses in identical twins. The second publication reports: According to the authors, in identical twins the way T cells responded to vaccination appeared partly convergent and partly personalized. The study precisely tracked vaccine-responding T cell clones in identical twins.

Sample: PBMCs. Recombination joined TRBV9 with TRBJ2-3; 8 junctional bases match TRBD2. The source is a woman aged 18-35 years in good health. The nucleotide sequence is given as TGTGCCAGCAGCGTAGCCGGGGGACTAGTCACAGATACGCAGTATTTT. It translates as CASSVAGGLVTDTQYF.